The TCR beta chain under discussion was sequenced for a study of technical replicates of blood from several donors. CDR1 is MNHEY and CDR2 is SVGAGI in the germline V gene. V was shortened by 0 bases and J by 8 bases, with 5 bases between the two germline ends. The CDR3 loop spans 13 amino acids. TCRdb keeps only in-frame clones here, not all; method: immunoSEQ multiplex PCR. This table has 50,000 to 75,000 clones, roughly 93% appearing once. Sample: PBMCs. V and J are TRBV6-5 and TRBJ1-6, with D hard to call. This TCR derives from a human donor in good health. Some clones in this sample may be carry-over from other donors' samples. This CDR3 reads CASSYSGDSPLHF. CDR3 nucleotides: TGTGCCAGCAGTTACTCCGGGGATTCACCCCTCCACTTT.